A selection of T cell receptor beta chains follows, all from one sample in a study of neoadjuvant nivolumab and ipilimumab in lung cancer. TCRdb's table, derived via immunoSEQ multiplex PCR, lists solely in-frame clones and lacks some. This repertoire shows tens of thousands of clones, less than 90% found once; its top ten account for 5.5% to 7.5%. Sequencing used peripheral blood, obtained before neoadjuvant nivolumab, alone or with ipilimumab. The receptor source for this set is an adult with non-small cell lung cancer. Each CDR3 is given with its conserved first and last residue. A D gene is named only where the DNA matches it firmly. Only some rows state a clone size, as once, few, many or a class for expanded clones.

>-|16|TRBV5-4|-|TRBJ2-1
TGTGCCAGCAGTAAAGGGGGGCTGAGCGGGAACAATGAGCAGTTCTTC
CASSKGGLSGNNEQFF
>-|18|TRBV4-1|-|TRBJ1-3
TGCGCCAGCAGCCTAAGACTGGGCGCAAATTCAGCTGGAAACACCATATATTTT
CASSLRLGANSAGNTIYF
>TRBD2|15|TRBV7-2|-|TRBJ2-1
TGTGCCAGCAGCGTGGGGGGGGTCCTTAATCTTGAGCAGTTCTTC
CASSVGGVLNLEQFF
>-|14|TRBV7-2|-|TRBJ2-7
TGTGCCAGCAGCCCTACGACTCAGCCCTACGAGCAGTACTTC
CASSPTTQPYEQYF
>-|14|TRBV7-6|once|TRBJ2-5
TGTGCCAGCAGCTTAGACGGGAGCAAGAAGACCCAGTACTTC
CASSLDGSKKTQYF
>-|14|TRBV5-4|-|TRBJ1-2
TGTGCCAGCAGCTTGGTACAGGAGGCCCATGGCTACACCTTC
CASSLVQEAHGYTF
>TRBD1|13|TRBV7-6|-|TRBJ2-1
TGTGCCAGCAGCGTGACAGGGCGCGATGAGCAGTTCTTC
CASSVTGRDEQFF
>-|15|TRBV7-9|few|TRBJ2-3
TGTGCCAGCAGCTTAAGGGATACCGGCACAGATACGCAGTATTTT
CASSLRDTGTDTQYF
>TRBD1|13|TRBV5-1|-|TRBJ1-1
TGCGCCAGCAGCTCGCAGGGGGACACTGAAGCTTTCTTT
CASSSQGDTEAFF
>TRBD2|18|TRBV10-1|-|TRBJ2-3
TGCGCCAGCAGTGAGACTATAGCGGGGGGGAAGAGCACAGATACGCAGTATTTT
CASSETIAGGKSTDTQYF
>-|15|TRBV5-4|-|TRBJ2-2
TGTGCCAGCAGTTTGGACGGGTTGTACACCGGGGAGCTGTTTTTT
CASSLDGLYTGELFF
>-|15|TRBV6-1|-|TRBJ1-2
TGTGCCAGCAGTGAATCCTGGACCCTGGGGAATGGCTACACCTTC
CASSESWTLGNGYTF